The 21 T cell receptor beta chains below were found in one sample sequenced in a study of blood T cell repertoires in COVID-19. Assay used: immunoSEQ multiplex PCR; TCRdb lists only in-frame clones, some missing. The sample has 300,000 to 400,000 clones, approximately 82% seen once. Specimen: peripheral blood. The receptors come from a young man with active or convalescent COVID-19.

This chain joins TRBV11-1 and TRBJ1-2; TRBD1 is a possible D gene (5 bases). The V and J ends lost 5 bases and 4 bases respectively, with 11 bases between them. Germline-derived CDR1 and CDR2 are SGHAT and FQDESV (reference sequence). CDR3 length equals 13 residues. For the CDR3, the DNA is TGTGCCAGCAGCCCCGGGGGAGTCTATGGCTACACCTTC. Amino acids: CASSPGGVYGYTF.

The rearrangement links TRBV12-3 or TRBV12-4 to TRBJ2-3; D might be TRBD2 (6 bases). The CDR3 consists of 12 residues. V was shortened by 6 bases and J by 7 bases, with 11 bases between the two germline ends. The CDR3 loop is CASRFGGYTQYF. The CDR3 region has the DNA TGTGCCAGCAGGTTTGGAGGGTATACGCAGTATTTT.

The gene calls are TRBV7-9 and TRBJ2-1; D is possibly TRBD2 (5 bases). Germline CDR1 and CDR2: SEHNR and FQNEAQ (reference sequence). There are 13 residues in the CDR3. Trimming shortened V by 3 bases and J by 9 bases, and 12 bases separated the two germline ends. For the CDR3, the DNA is TGTGCCAGCAGCTTTACGGGGTTGGGTGAGCAGTTCTTC. Its translation is CASSFTGLGEQFF.

The chain recombines TRBV30 with TRBJ1-1, with D possibly TRBD1 on 5 matching bases. This CDR3 region has 14 residues. Germline V gene data show CDR1 as GTSNPN and CDR2 as SVGIG (reference sequence). V lost 2 bases to trimming and J lost 1 base, with 11 bases between them. The CDR3 coding sequence is TGTGCCTGGAGTCGGGGGGTCCCGAACACTGAAGCTTTCTTT. This encodes CAWSRGVPNTEAFF.

This clone was seen only a few times. The chain has TRBV28 and TRBJ1-2; D is uncertain. V was clipped by 8 bases and J by 4 bases, with 11 bases between them. Germline V gene data show CDR1 as MDHEN and CDR2 as SYDVKM. This CDR3 has 12 amino acids. The CDR3 region is CASDSPVYGYTF. CDR3 nucleotides: TGTGCCAGCGACTCGCCTGTCTATGGCTACACCTTC.

The chain employs TRBV6-5 and TRBJ1-1; D remains unclear. V was clipped by 5 bases and J by 3 bases, with 16 bases between them. Germline CDR1 and CDR2: MNHEY and SVGAGI. The CDR3 runs to 15 residues. The CDR3 DNA follows: TGTGCCAGCAGTCCTTGGACGTACGGGGACACTGAAGCTTTCTTT. Its translation is CASSPWTYGDTEAFF.

The CDR3 loop reads CASSQNTGELFF. The CDR3, as DNA: TGTGCCAGCAGTCAGAACACCGGGGAGCTGTTTTTT. The chain couples TRBV6-2 or TRBV6-3 to TRBJ2-2, with no clear D. This CDR3 has 12 amino acids. Germline CDR1 and CDR2: MNHEY and SVGEGT. The V end lost 5 bases, the J end lost 1 base, and 2 bases lay between the germline ends.

The genes are TRBV15 and TRBJ2-7; TRBD2 might be the D (5 bases). There are 14 residues in the CDR3. V was trimmed by 1 base and J by 3 bases, leaving 10 bases between them. The germline gives CDR1 LNHNV, CDR2 YYDKDF (reference sequence). The CDR3 spells CATSRGGSNYEQYF. CDR3 sequence (DNA): TGTGCCACCAGCAGAGGAGGGTCTAACTACGAGCAGTACTTC.

The chain employs TRBV7-9 and TRBJ2-1, with 7 bases matching TRBD2. This CDR3 contains 15 residues. The ends lost 8 bases at V and 3 bases at J; junction bases unmatched: 10. Germline loops: CDR1 SEHNR, CDR2 FQNEAQ (reference sequence). The CDR3 DNA reads TGTGCCAGCGCGGCCCCCGGGGGGTTCTACAATGAGCAGTTCTTC. Its translation: CASAAPGGFYNEQFF.

The J gene is TRBJ1-4, the V gene TRBV4-1; D is undetermined. The V and J ends lost 1 base and 2 bases respectively, with 11 bases between them. Germline CDR1 is MGHRA and CDR2 is YSYEKL. The CDR3 has 16 residues. The CDR3 coding sequence is TGCGCCAGCAGCCAAGTGTACGGCGGGACTAATGAAAAACTGTTTTTT. This encodes CASSQVYGGTNEKLFF.

The rearrangement joins TRBV12-3 or TRBV12-4 to TRBJ2-3; D possibly corresponds to TRBD2 (7 bases). The CDR3 spans 12 residues. Trimming stripped 5 bases from V and 8 bases from J, with 11 bases between. CDR3 in DNA: TGTGCCAGCAGTCGGGGGGCCGGTACGCAGTATTTT. Translated: CASSRGAGTQYF.

This rearrangement joins TRBV6-5 to TRBJ1-1; TRBD1 aligns across 11 bases. J gave up 5 bases and V 11 bases, and 4 bases lay outside the gene matches. Germline V CDR1 and CDR2: MNHEY, SVGAGI. This CDR3 has 12 residues. The CDR3 coding sequence is TGTGCCGGTGGGACAGGGGGAACTGAAGCTTTCTTT. Encoded protein: CAGGTGGTEAFF.

CDR3 sequence: CASSQSTSGGGADTQYF. The CDR3 bases are TGTGCCAGCAGCCAATCGACTAGCGGGGGGGGTGCAGATACGCAGTATTTT. The V gene is TRBV3-1 (or the pseudogene TRBV3-2), the J gene TRBJ2-3; 14 nucleotides line up with TRBD2. V shed 2 bases, J shed 4 bases, and the junction held 5 bases outside the gene matches. Germline CDR1 reads LGHDT; CDR2 reads YNNKEL (reference sequence). The CDR3 sequence is 17 residues long.

The chain is built from TRBV7-3 and TRBJ2-1; perhaps TRBD1 as D (5 bases). With 0 bases removed from V and 4 bases from J, the gap between germline ends came to 10 bases. CDR1 is SGHTA, CDR2 FQGTGA, per germline. This CDR3 region has 15 residues. This CDR3 reads CASSLTGDGYNEQFF. CDR3 coding DNA: TGTGCCAGCAGCTTAACAGGGGATGGGTACAATGAGCAGTTCTTC.

The chain employs TRBV30 and TRBJ2-3; D might be TRBD1 (5 bases). Trimming took off 7 bases at V and 2 bases at J, with 10 bases between the two ends. CDR3 length equals 12 residues. From germline, CDR1 is GTSNPN and CDR2 SVGIG (reference sequence). The CDR3 DNA follows: TGTGCCTTCCGTGGGGCCACAGATACGCAGTATTTT. Amino acid sequence: CAFRGATDTQYF.

The V gene is TRBV6-5, the J gene TRBJ2-5, with 9 bases lining up with TRBD2. Germline V lookup: CDR1 MNHEY, CDR2 SVGAGI. The V gene end was trimmed by 0 bases and the J gene end by 4 bases; junction bases not matched to a gene: 6. This CDR3 spans 16 amino acids. Written as DNA, the CDR3 is TGTGCCAGCAGTTACTCCGCGGGGGGGGCCGCAGAGACCCAGTACTTC. It encodes CASSYSAGGAAETQYF.

The table lists this clone with a count of one. The rearrangement links TRBV5-1 to TRBJ1-4; TRBD1 is a possible D gene (5 bases). The CDR3 sequence is 15 residues long. Germline CDR1 reads SGHRS; CDR2 reads YFSETQ. Trimming removed 3 bases from V and 4 bases from J, with 13 bases in between. CDR3 in amino acids: CASSSAGPINEKLFF. In nucleotides, the CDR3 is TGCGCCAGCAGCTCGGCAGGGCCCATTAATGAAAAACTGTTTTTT.

The chain couples TRBV3-1 (or the pseudogene TRBV3-2) to TRBJ1-5; 8 bases map to TRBD1. Germline V gives CDR1 LGHDT, CDR2 YNNKEL (reference sequence). The CDR3 extends over 16 amino acids. V lost 4 bases, J lost 2 bases, and 7 bases stayed unmatched. CDR3 nucleotide sequence: TGTGCCAGCAGCCCAGGACAGGGCCTAGGCAATCAGCCCCAGCATTTT. Translating it yields CASSPGQGLGNQPQHF.

The gene calls are TRBV3-1 (or the pseudogene TRBV3-2) and TRBJ1-2; 8 positions match TRBD1. Germline V lookup: CDR1 LGHDT, CDR2 YNNKEL (reference sequence). Germline trimming cut 6 bases from V and 3 bases from J; bases unmatched to any gene: 3. This CDR3 contains 13 residues. CDR3 DNA sequence: TGTGCCAGCAGGAAGGGACAGGACTATGGCTACACCTTC. Translation: CASRKGQDYGYTF.

V and J are TRBV7-7 and TRBJ2-1, with TRBD2 matching 9 bases. The V segment lost 2 bases and the J segment 7 bases; nucleotides outside the gene matches: 6. The CDR3 has 15 residues. Germline V gene lookup returns CDR1 SSHAT and CDR2 FNYEAQ (reference sequence). CDR3 sequence: CASSLSGTSSNEQFF. CDR3 in DNA: TGTGCCAGCAGCTTATCCGGGACTAGCTCTAATGAGCAGTTCTTC.

The CDR3: CASSTSAGTGDEQYF. CDR3 sequence (DNA): TGTGCCAGCAGCACCTCAGCCGGGACAGGAGACGAGCAGTACTTC. The rearrangement uses TRBV21-1 and TRBJ2-7; the table's D gene call, TRBD1, was not cross checked with the DNA. TRBV21-1 constitutes a pseudogene. The CDR3 is made up of 15 amino acids.